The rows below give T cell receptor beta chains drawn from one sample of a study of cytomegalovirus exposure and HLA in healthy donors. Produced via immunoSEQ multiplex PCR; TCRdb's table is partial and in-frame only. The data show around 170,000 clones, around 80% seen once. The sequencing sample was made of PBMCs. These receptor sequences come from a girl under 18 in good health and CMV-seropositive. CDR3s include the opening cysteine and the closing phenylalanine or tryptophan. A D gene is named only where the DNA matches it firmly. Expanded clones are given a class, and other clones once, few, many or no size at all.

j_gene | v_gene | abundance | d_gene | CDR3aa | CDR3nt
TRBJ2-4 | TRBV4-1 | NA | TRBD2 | CASSPGLAGVMGKNIQYF | TGCGCCAGCAGCCCGGGACTAGCGGGAGTTATGGGCAAAAACATTCAGTACTTC
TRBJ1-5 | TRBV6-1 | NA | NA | CASSEMEDQPQHF | TGTGCCAGCAGTGAAATGGAGGATCAGCCCCAGCATTTT
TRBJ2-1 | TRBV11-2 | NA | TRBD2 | CASRWRGGRAPNEQFF | TGTGCCAGCAGGTGGAGGGGCGGGAGGGCCCCCAATGAGCAGTTCTTC
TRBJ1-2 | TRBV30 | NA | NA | CAWTRSPPSGGYTF | TGTGCCTGGACTCGGTCCCCTCCGTCTGGTGGCTACACCTTC
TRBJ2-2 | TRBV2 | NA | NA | CASRSLGELFF | TGTGCCAGCCGTTCCCTAGGGGAGCTGTTTTTT
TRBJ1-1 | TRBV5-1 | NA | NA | CASSLSGWTEDFF | TGCGCCAGCAGCTTGTCGGGTTGGACTGAAGATTTCTTT
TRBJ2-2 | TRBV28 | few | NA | CASKASEHTGELFF | TGTGCCAGCAAGGCCAGCGAGCACACCGGGGAGCTGTTTTTT
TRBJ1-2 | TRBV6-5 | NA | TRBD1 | CASRITGGNGYTF | TGTGCCAGCAGGATAACAGGGGGCAATGGCTACACCTTC
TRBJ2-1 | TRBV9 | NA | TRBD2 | CASRLSGAIVLSSGAYNEQFF | TGTGCCAGCAGATTATCGGGGGCGATCGTTTTGTCTAGCGGGGCCTACAATGAGCAGTTCTTC
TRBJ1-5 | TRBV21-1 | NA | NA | CASSFSGTTPSYSNQPQHF | TGTGCCAGCAGCTTTTCCGGGACAACGCCTTCTTATAGCAATCAGCCCCAGCATTTT
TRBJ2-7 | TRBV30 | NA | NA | CAWSTSPGAYEQYF | TGTGCCTGGAGTACCTCCCCCGGTGCCTACGAGCAGTACTTC
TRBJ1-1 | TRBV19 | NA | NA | CASSYGWSTEAFF | TGTGCCAGTAGTTACGGGTGGAGCACTGAAGCTTTCTTT
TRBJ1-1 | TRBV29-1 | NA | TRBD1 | CSVQGQAYPDTEAFF | TGCAGCGTGCAGGGACAGGCTTACCCTGACACTGAAGCTTTCTTT
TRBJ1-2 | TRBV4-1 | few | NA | CASSWEGTATYGYTF | TGCGCCAGCAGCTGGGAGGGAACAGCAACTTATGGCTACACCTTC
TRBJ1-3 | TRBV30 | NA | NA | CAWTWGGGNTIYF | TGTGCCTGGACGTGGGGAGGTGGAAACACCATATATTTT
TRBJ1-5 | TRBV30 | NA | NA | CAWSVGKGDQPQHF | TGTGCCTGGAGTGTAGGTAAGGGGGACCAGCCCCAGCATTTT
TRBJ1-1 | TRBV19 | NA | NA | CASSIDVVYTEAFF | TGTGCCAGTAGTATAGATGTAGTTTATACTGAAGCTTTCTTT
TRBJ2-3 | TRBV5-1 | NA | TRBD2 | CASRGAGTSGTDTQYF | TGCGCCAGCAGGGGAGCCGGGACTAGCGGCACAGATACGCAGTATTTT
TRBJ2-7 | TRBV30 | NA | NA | CAWSSGIGAYEQYF | TGTGCCTGGAGTTCTGGGATAGGGGCCTACGAGCAGTACTTC
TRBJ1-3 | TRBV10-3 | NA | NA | CAISDGSSGNTIYF | TGTGCCATCAGTGATGGGAGCTCTGGAAACACCATATATTTT
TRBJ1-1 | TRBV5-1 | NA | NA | CASSADIRGTEAFF | TGCGCCAGCAGCGCAGATATTAGGGGCACTGAAGCTTTCTTT
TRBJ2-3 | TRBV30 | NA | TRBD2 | CAWSLFSGREKDTQYF | TGTGCCTGGAGTCTATTTAGCGGGAGGGAGAAAGATACGCAGTATTTT
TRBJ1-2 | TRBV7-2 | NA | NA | CASSSQGPSYGYTF | TGTGCCAGCAGCAGTCAGGGCCCTTCCTATGGCTACACCTTC
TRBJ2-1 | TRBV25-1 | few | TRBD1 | CASSRPSGGVDEQFF | TGTGCCAGCAGCCGACCTTCAGGGGGCGTGGATGAGCAGTTCTTC
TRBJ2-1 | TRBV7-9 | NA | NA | CASSAPQGTSLVVYNEQFF | TGTGCCAGCAGCGCCCCACAGGGAACCTCCTTAGTAGTCTACAATGAGCAGTTCTTC
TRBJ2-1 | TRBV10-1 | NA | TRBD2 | CASSENVVLAGGGEQFF | TGCGCCAGCAGTGAGAATGTGGTGTTAGCGGGAGGTGGTGAGCAGTTCTTC
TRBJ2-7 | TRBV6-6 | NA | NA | CASSPPQAWEQYF | TGTGCCAGCAGTCCACCTCAGGCCTGGGAGCAGTACTTC
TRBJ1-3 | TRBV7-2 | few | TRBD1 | CASSPRTGGISGNTIYF | TGTGCCAGCAGCCCCCGGACAGGGGGCATCTCTGGAAACACCATATATTTT
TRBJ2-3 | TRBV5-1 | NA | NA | CASSLEDLRADTQYF | TGCGCCAGCAGCTTGGAGGACCTCAGGGCAGATACGCAGTATTTT
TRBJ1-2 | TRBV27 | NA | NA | CASSPRGGYGYTF | TGTGCCAGCAGTCCTCGCGGGGGCTATGGCTACACCTTC
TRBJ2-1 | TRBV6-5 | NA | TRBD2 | CASSTTSGRAGEQFF | TGTGCCAGCAGTACGACTAGCGGGAGGGCAGGAGAGCAGTTCTTC
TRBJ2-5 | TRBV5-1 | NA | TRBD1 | CASSSLGTGQETQYF | TGCGCCAGCAGCTCCCTCGGGACAGGGCAAGAGACCCAGTACTTC
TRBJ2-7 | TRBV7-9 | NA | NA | CASSPPRQNYEQYF | TGTGCCAGCAGCCCGCCTAGACAGAACTACGAGCAGTACTTC
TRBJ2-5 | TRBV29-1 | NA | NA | CSVGGQSTQETQYF | TGCAGCGTTGGAGGACAGTCTACCCAAGAGACCCAGTACTTC
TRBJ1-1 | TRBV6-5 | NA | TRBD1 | CASTTTGGYTEAFF | TGTGCCAGCACCACTACAGGGGGCTACACTGAAGCTTTCTTT
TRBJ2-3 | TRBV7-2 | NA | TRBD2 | CASTLGGEPTDTQYF | TGTGCCAGCACCCTCGGGGGGGAACCCACAGATACGCAGTATTTT
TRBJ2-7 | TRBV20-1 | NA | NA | CSATVGGEQYF | TGCAGTGCCACCGTGGGAGGCGAGCAGTACTTC
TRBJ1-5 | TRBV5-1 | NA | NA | CASSLEGQNQPQHF | TGCGCCAGCAGCTTGGAAGGACAGAATCAGCCCCAGCATTTT
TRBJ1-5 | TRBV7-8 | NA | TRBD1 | CASSLMRDRGISQPQHF | TGTGCCAGCAGCTTAATGCGGGACAGGGGCATAAGTCAGCCCCAGCATTTT
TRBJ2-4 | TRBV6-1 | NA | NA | CASSEALFWGQIAKNIQYF | TGTGCCAGCAGTGAAGCTTTATTTTGGGGGCAGATAGCCAAAAACATTCAGTACTTC
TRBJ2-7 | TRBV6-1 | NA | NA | CASSVEVVVKNEVDEQCF | TGTGCCAGCAGTGTCGAGGTGGTCGTCAAAAACGAAGTCGACGAGCAGTGCTTC
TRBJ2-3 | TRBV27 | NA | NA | CASSLSPDTQYF | TGTGCCAGCAGTCTTTCCCCAGATACGCAGTATTTT
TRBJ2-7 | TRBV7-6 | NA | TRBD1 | CASSLAQGANEQYF | TGTGCCAGCAGCTTAGCGCAGGGGGCAAACGAGCAGTACTTC
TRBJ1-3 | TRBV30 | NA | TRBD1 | CATGIKGNTIYF | TGTGCGACAGGGATTAAAGGAAACACCATATATTTT
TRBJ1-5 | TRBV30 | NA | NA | CAWSVGGERFQPQHF | TGTGCCTGGAGTGTTGGAGGAGAGAGGTTTCAGCCCCAGCATTTT
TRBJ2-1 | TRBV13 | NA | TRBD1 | CASDQWTGTANEQFF | TGTGCCAGCGACCAATGGACAGGGACGGCCAATGAGCAGTTCTTC
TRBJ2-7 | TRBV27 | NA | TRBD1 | CASSLGGSTGGYEQYF | TGTGCCAGCAGTTTAGGAGGCTCGACAGGGGGCTACGAGCAGTACTTC
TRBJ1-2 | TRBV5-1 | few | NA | CASSLETNYGYTF | TGCGCCAGCAGCTTAGAGACTAACTATGGCTACACCTTC
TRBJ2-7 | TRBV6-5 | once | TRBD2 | CASSSLAGGAYEQYF | TGTGCCAGCAGCTCCCTGGCGGGAGGGGCCTACGAGCAGTACTTC
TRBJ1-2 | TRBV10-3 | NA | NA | CAINFAPGKSNYGYTF | TGTGCCATCAATTTCGCCCCAGGGAAGTCGAACTATGGCTACACCTTC
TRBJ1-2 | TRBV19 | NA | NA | CASSTTGRSNYGYTF | TGTGCCAGTAGTACCACAGGAAGATCAAACTATGGCTACACCTTC
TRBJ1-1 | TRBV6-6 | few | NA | CASSYSDLLEAFF | TGTGCCAGCAGTTACTCGGACTTACTTGAAGCTTTCTTT
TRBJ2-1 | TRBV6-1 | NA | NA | CASSEPGLLYNEQFF | TGTGCCAGCAGTGAACCGGGACTTTTATACAATGAGCAGTTCTTC
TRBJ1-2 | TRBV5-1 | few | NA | CASSEGGGSGYTF | TGCGCCAGCAGCGAGGGAGGGGGTTCTGGCTACACCTTC
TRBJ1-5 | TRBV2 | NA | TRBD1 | CASSGGTGGRNQPQHF | TGTGCCAGCAGCGGGGGGACAGGGGGCCGCAATCAGCCCCAGCATTTT
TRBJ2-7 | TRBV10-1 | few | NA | CATSAAGSSYEQYF | TGCGCCACCTCCGCCGCAGGAAGCTCCTACGAGCAGTACTTC
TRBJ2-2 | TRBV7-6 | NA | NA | CASSSVGENTGELFF | TGTGCCAGCAGCTCGGTAGGGGAAAACACCGGGGAGCTGTTTTTT